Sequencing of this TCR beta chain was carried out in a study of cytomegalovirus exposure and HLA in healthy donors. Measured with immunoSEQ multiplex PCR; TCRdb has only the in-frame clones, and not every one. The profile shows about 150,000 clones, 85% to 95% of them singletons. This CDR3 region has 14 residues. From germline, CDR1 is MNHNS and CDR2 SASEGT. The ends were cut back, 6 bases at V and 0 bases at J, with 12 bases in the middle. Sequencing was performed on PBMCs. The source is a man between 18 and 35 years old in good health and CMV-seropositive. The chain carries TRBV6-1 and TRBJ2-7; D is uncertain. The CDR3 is CASSVEFSSYEQYF. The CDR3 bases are TGTGCCAGCAGCGTCGAGTTTTCCTCCTACGAGCAGTACTTC.